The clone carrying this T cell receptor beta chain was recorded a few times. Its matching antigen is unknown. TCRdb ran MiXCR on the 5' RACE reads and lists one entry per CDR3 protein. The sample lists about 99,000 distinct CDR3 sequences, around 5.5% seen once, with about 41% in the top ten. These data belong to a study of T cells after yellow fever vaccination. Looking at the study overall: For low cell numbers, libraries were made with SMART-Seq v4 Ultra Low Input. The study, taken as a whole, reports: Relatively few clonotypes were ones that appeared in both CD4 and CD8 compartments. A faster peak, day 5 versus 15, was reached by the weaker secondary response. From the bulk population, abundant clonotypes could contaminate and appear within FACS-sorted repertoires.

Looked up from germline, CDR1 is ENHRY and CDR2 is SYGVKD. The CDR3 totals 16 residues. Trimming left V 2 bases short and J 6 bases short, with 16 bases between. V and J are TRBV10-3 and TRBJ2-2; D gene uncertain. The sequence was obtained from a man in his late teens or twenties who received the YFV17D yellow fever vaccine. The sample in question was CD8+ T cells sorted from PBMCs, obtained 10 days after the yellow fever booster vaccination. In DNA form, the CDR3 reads TGTGCCATCAGTGAGCCGAGGTTTGTGAGTTCCGGGGAGCTGTTTTTT. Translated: CAISEPRFVSSGELFF.